The 18 T cell receptor beta chains below were found in one sample sequenced in a study of T cells after posttransplantation cyclophosphamide. The protocol was immunoSEQ multiplex PCR, while the TCRdb copy is restricted to in-frame clones and leaves out a portion. The sample gives over 7,500 clones, nearly 99% of which show up once; about 0.25% is in the top ten. What was sequenced was naive CD8+ T cells sorted from PBMCs. The source of these receptors is a man aged 50 to 60 in good health, CMV-negative, and a related stem cell transplant donor.

The CDR3 coding sequence is TGCGCCAGCAGCCAACCGCGGGAGGGGAACACCATATATTTT. Its translation: CASSQPREGNTIYF. V is TRBV4-3 and J is TRBJ1-3; the D gene is possibly TRBD1 (5 bases). Germline V gene data show CDR1 as LGHNA and CDR2 as YSLEER. This CDR3 is 14 amino acids long. The V and J ends lost 2 bases and 7 bases respectively, with 12 bases between them.

V usage is TRBV7-3 and J usage is TRBJ2-2; a weak D match, TRBD1 (6 bases). Germline V lookup: CDR1 SGHTA, CDR2 FQGTGA. V was trimmed by 5 bases and J by 5 bases, leaving 21 bases between them. CDR3 size: 17 residues. The CDR3 DNA reads as TGTGCCAGCAGCCCATACCTGATGGGCAGGGGAACCGGGGAGCTGTTTTTT. Translation: CASSPYLMGRGTGELFF.

The CDR3 DNA follows: TGTGCCAGCAGTCTCCAACAGGGGTACGAGCAGTACTTC. This encodes CASSLQQGYEQYF. V is TRBV27 and J is TRBJ2-7, with 7 positions matching TRBD1. With 5 bases clipped from V and 4 bases from J, the junction kept 5 bases outside the gene matches. Germline V gene data show CDR1 as MNHEY and CDR2 as SMNVEV (reference sequence). The CDR3 contains 13 residues.

The rearrangement joins TRBV27 to TRBJ1-1; no reliable D call. CDR3 length: 12 residues. Germline lookup yields CDR1 MNHEY and CDR2 SMNVEV (reference sequence). Between the trimmed V and J ends, which lost 2 bases and 9 bases, there was a span of 10 bases. The CDR3 bases are TGTGCCAGCAGTTTAGGGAGTGGTAAAGCTTTCTTT. It specifies CASSLGSGKAFF.

The rearrangement joins TRBV25-1 to TRBJ1-2, with TRBD1 as a possible D gene (5 bases). Germline V gene sequence: CDR1 MGHDK, CDR2 SYGVNS. This CDR3 has 13 amino acids. Trimming cost V 1 base and J 8 bases, with 11 bases left between them. The CDR3 sequence is CASSESWTSGYTF. CDR3 coding DNA: TGTGCCAGCAGTGAATCCTGGACAAGCGGCTACACCTTC.

The chain employs TRBV11-2 and TRBJ1-2; 10 bases align to TRBD1. Unmatched junction bases numbered 1, after V lost 1 base and J lost 2 bases. Germline lookup yields CDR1 SGHAT and CDR2 FQNNGV. The CDR3 loop spans 15 amino acids. The DNA for the CDR3 is TGTGCCAGCAGCTTAGGACAGGGGGCCAACTATGGCTACACCTTC. Its protein is CASSLGQGANYGYTF.

The chain joins TRBV27 to TRBJ2-7; tentatively, D is TRBD1 (6 bases). CDR1 MNHEY and CDR2 SMNVEV come from the germline V gene (reference sequence). Deletions cut 4 bases from V and 2 bases from J, with 9 bases between. The CDR3 consists of 13 residues. In DNA, the CDR3 is TGTGCCAGCAGTTCAGGGGCCACCTACGAGCAGTACTTC. Amino acids: CASSSGATYEQYF.

The chain has TRBV29-1 and TRBJ1-2; TRBD1 might be the D (6 bases). CDR1 is SQVTM and CDR2 is ANQGSEA in the germline V gene. There are 12 residues in the CDR3. Trimming cost V 5 bases and J 6 bases, with 13 bases left between them. This CDR3 reads CSVPQGQDGYTF. The DNA for the CDR3 is TGCAGCGTTCCCCAGGGACAAGATGGCTACACCTTC. The whole variable domain, filled in from reference TRBV29-1 and TRBJ1-2, reads SAVISQKPSRDICQRGTSLTIQCQVDSQVTMMFWYRQQPGQSLTLIATANQGSEATYESGFVIDKFPISRPNLTFSTLTVSNMSPEDSSIYLCSVPQGQDGYTFGSGTRLTVV.

J is TRBJ2-1 and V is TRBV10-1; D is perhaps TRBD1 (6 bases). Germline V gene sequence: CDR1 WNHNN, CDR2 SYGVQD (reference sequence). The CDR3 is made up of 15 amino acids. V was trimmed by 8 bases and J by 0 bases, leaving 14 bases between them. The CDR3 DNA sequence: TGCGCCAGCGGCCTCACAGGGAGCTCCTACAATGAGCAGTTCTTC. It is translated as CASGLTGSSYNEQFF.

The chain has TRBV29-1 and TRBJ2-2; D possibly corresponds to TRBD2 (6 bases). The CDR3 extends over 14 amino acids. Trimming took 5 bases from V and 4 from J, leaving 14 bases between them. Germline V gives CDR1 SQVTM, CDR2 ANQGSEA. CDR3 protein: CSVFNGGRTGELFF. The CDR3 DNA reads as TGCAGCGTTTTTAACGGGGGTCGCACCGGGGAGCTGTTTTTT.

The V call is TRBV7-3, the J call TRBJ2-3; maybe TRBD1 (6 bases). Germline V gene sequence: CDR1 SGHTA, CDR2 FQGTGA. V was trimmed by 7 bases and J by 4 bases, leaving 18 bases between them. The CDR3 sequence is 15 residues long. CDR3 sequence: CASTSMEQGADTQYF. CDR3 DNA sequence: TGTGCCAGCACCTCAATGGAACAGGGCGCAGATACGCAGTATTTT.

The chain employs TRBV27 and TRBJ2-1; D may be TRBD1 (6 bases). The CDR3 is 14 amino acids. The germline gives CDR1 MNHEY, CDR2 SMNVEV (reference sequence). Between the trimmed V and J ends, which lost 3 bases and 6 bases, there was a span of 12 bases. The CDR3 loop reads CASSFQGSGNEQFF. DNA for the CDR3: TGTGCCAGCAGTTTTCAGGGGTCGGGCAATGAGCAGTTCTTC.

J is TRBJ1-1 and V is TRBV11-2; no clear D. V was cut by 5 bases and J by 6 bases, with 19 bases left in between. Germline values: CDR1 SGHAT, CDR2 FQNNGV. This CDR3 has 15 amino acids. The CDR3 bases are TGTGCCAGCAGCCCCATGGTCAGATTAGCCCCTGAAGCTTTCTTT. Protein sequence: CASSPMVRLAPEAFF.

The V and J genes are TRBV19 and TRBJ2-7, with 7 bases lining up with TRBD2. The CDR3 sequence is 15 residues long. V lost 4 bases to trimming and J lost 0 bases; unmatched junction nucleotides: 6. Germline CDR1 LNHDA, CDR2 SQIVND (reference sequence). CDR3 in DNA: TGTGCCAGTAGTAATCCCCGGACTAGCTCCTACGAGCAGTACTTC. Protein product: CASSNPRTSSYEQYF.

The chain joins TRBV5-1 to TRBJ2-5; TRBD2 aligns across 11 bases. Per germline, CDR1 SGHRS and CDR2 YFSETQ. The CDR3 loop spans 17 amino acids. V was clipped by 1 base and J by 4 bases; unmatched bases: 9. The CDR3 nucleotides are TGCGCCAGCAGCTTGCTCTATCAAGGACTAGCGGGAGAGACCCAGTACTTC. Protein: CASSLLYQGLAGETQYF.

V usage is TRBV2 and J usage is TRBJ2-7, with no clear D. The CDR3 spans 11 residues. Trimming stripped 8 bases from V and 4 bases from J, with 9 bases between. The germline CDR1 and CDR2 sequences are SNHLY and FYNNEI. CDR3 region: CASADRYEQYF. CDR3 DNA sequence: TGTGCCAGCGCGGATCGGTACGAGCAGTACTTC. The full variable domain, its missing parts supplied by reference TRBV2 and TRBJ2-7, is EPEVTQTPSHQVTQMGQEVILRCVPISNHLYFYWYRQILGQKVEFLVSFYNNEISEKSEIFDDQFSVERPDGSNFTLKIRSTKLEDSAMYFCASADRYEQYFGPGTRLTVT.

This chain joins TRBV27 and TRBJ1-2, with TRBD1 identical over 10 bases. The CDR3 extends over 12 amino acids. The trim removed 8 bases at V and 7 bases at J, leaving 4 bases unmatched. The V gene's germline CDR1 is MNHEY and CDR2 SMNVEV (reference sequence). The CDR3 here is CASRTGGAGYTF. CDR3 DNA: TGTGCCAGCCGGACAGGGGGGGCTGGCTACACCTTC.

The rearrangement joins TRBV29-1 to TRBJ1-2; weak D call: TRBD1 (6 bases). The V end was cut by 6 bases, the J end by 4 bases, with 18 bases between. Germline loops: CDR1 SQVTM, CDR2 ANQGSEA. CDR3 size: 14 residues. CDR3 sequence (DNA): TGCAGCGTACGGTCACAGGGTCCCTTCTATGGCTACACCTTC. It encodes CSVRSQGPFYGYTF.